This T cell receptor (beta chain) appears in the sequencing data of a study of CD4 and CD8 cells across lung adenocarcinoma regions. Samples came from patients with localized non-small cell lung adenocarcinoma. The length of the CDR3 is 15 residues. CDR1 ENHRY and CDR2 SYGVKD come from the germline V gene. About this clonotype itself: Sequence at one end of the junction differs from germline and may be a read error.

TCRdb re-called the PCR reads with MiXCR, one entry per CDR3 protein. This sample has about 12,000 distinct CDR3 sequences, with approximately 54% found just once. This TCR came from a female donor with lung adenocarcinoma. The CD4 and CD8 labels of this study may be unreliable. This chain connects TRBV10-3 to TRBJ2-5, with D tentatively TRBD1 or TRBD2 (6 bases each). Sequenced material: CD8+ T cells from the margin of a lung tumor. CDR3 sequence (DNA): TGTGCCGGGGGGCCCGGGGGCCCGGACCAAGATACCCAGTACTTC. Protein product: CAGGPGGPDQDTQYF.